These T cell receptor beta chains were read from a single sample in a study of OX40 agonist ivuxolimab in advanced cancers. Produced via immunoSEQ multiplex PCR; TCRdb's table is partial and in-frame only. The sample records about 62,000 clones, roughly 82% being singletons. The material was CD4+ or CD8+ T cells sorted from blood, obtained in a trial of the OX40 agonist ivuxolimab. The receptors shown here come from an adult with an advanced solid tumor such as melanoma, head and neck, liver or kidney cancer. The CDR3 runs from the conserved cysteine through the conserved F or W. D genes are given only for firm matches. Not every row has a clone size; where given, it reads once, few, many or a size class.

>TRBV6-5|TRBJ2-2|-|-
CASSPFRADTGELFF
TGTGCCAGCAGCCCCTTCAGGGCAGACACCGGGGAGCTGTTTTTT
>TRBV7-9|TRBJ2-7|-|TRBD1
CASSLDRGWFEQYF
TGTGCCAGCAGCTTGGACAGGGGATGGTTCGAGCAGTACTTC
>TRBV6-5|TRBJ1-5|few|-
CASSYNREGQPQHF
TGTGCCAGCAGTTACAATCGGGAGGGTCAGCCCCAGCATTTT
>TRBV5-4|TRBJ2-1|-|TRBD2
CASSGQTSNNYNEQFF
TGTGCCAGCAGCGGCCAGACTAGCAATAACTACAATGAGCAGTTCTTC
>TRBV7-6|TRBJ2-5|-|-
CASSPRWGRTGETQYF
TGTGCCAGCAGCCCCCGGTGGGGGCGTACAGGGGAGACCCAGTACTTC
>TRBV6-5|TRBJ2-3|-|TRBD1
CATRRGQGAPDTQYF
TGTGCCACCCGCAGGGGACAGGGGGCCCCAGATACGCAGTATTTT
>TRBV30|TRBJ1-2|-|TRBD1
CAWSATGVGYGYTF
TGTGCCTGGAGTGCGACAGGGGTGGGGTATGGCTACACCTTC
>TRBV15|TRBJ1-2|-|TRBD1
CATSRGSGQGYYGYTF
TGTGCCACCAGCAGAGGCTCGGGACAGGGCTACTATGGCTACACCTTC
>TRBV19|TRBJ2-6|-|-
CASSSLVGASGANVLTF
TGTGCCAGTAGTTCGTTGGTGGGCGCCTCTGGGGCCAACGTCCTGACTTTC
>TRBV11-2|TRBJ2-3|-|-
CASSERRSQHTDTQYF
TGTGCCAGCAGCGAAAGGAGGTCCCAACACACAGATACGCAGTATTTT
>TRBV15|TRBJ1-3|-|-
CATSREEVSSGNTIYF
TGTGCCACCAGCAGAGAAGAGGTCAGCTCTGGAAACACCATATATTTT
>TRBV6-1|TRBJ2-5|-|-
CASSEALLETQYF
TGTGCCAGCAGTGAAGCGCTTTTGGAGACCCAGTACTTC
>TRBV11-2|TRBJ2-3|-|-
CASSLWGATDTQYF
TGTGCCAGCAGCTTATGGGGAGCCACAGATACGCAGTATTTT
>TRBV27|TRBJ1-5|-|-
CASSIREGGNQPQHF
TGTGCCAGCAGTATCAGGGAAGGGGGCAATCAGCCCCAGCATTTT
>TRBV27|TRBJ2-2|-|TRBD1
CASSLLSGGIGELFF
TGTGCCAGCAGTTTACTATCAGGGGGCATCGGGGAGCTGTTTTTT
>TRBV28|TRBJ1-5|once|TRBD1
CASNDRASNQPQHF
TGTGCCAGCAATGACAGGGCAAGCAATCAGCCCCAGCATTTT
>TRBV5-1|TRBJ2-2|-|-
CASTPNTGELFF
TGCGCCAGCACCCCGAACACCGGGGAGCTGTTTTTT
>TRBV11-2|TRBJ2-7|-|-
CASSLARTPLRGEQYF
TGTGCCAGCAGCTTAGCGAGGACACCTCTCAGGGGCGAGCAGTACTTC
>TRBV19|TRBJ1-2|few|TRBD1
CASSLRQGDYGYTF
TGTGCCAGTAGTCTCCGGCAGGGGGACTATGGCTACACCTTC
>TRBV23-1|TRBJ1-2|once|-
CASSLTEGGGYGYTF
TGCGCCAGCAGTCTCACCGAGGGCGGAGGCTATGGCTACACCTTC
>TRBV27|TRBJ2-6|-|TRBD2
CASSPSLGASGKSGANVLTF
TGTGCCAGCAGTCCCTCCTTAGGGGCGAGCGGGAAATCTGGGGCCAACGTCCTGACTTTC
>TRBV19|TRBJ2-2|-|-
CASSIQGTVTGELFF
TGTGCCAGTAGTATACAGGGTACGGTAACCGGGGAGCTGTTTTTT
>TRBV19|TRBJ1-4|once|-
CASSMFHGGTGEKLFF
TGTGCCAGTAGTATGTTTCATGGAGGGACGGGCGAAAAACTGTTTTTT
>TRBV7-2|TRBJ2-5|-|-
CASSLGVGRETQYF
TGTGCCAGCAGCTTAGGCGTAGGGAGGGAGACCCAGTACTTC
>TRBV19|TRBJ2-5|-|-
CASSPGVVYQETQYF
TGTGCCAGTAGCCCGGGGGTAGTGTACCAAGAGACCCAGTACTTC
>TRBV10-3|TRBJ2-3|-|-
CAISGTDTQYF
TGTGCCATCAGTGGTACAGATACGCAGTATTTT
>TRBV6-1|TRBJ1-6|-|-
CASSENRAYNSPLHF
TGTGCCAGCAGTGAAAACAGGGCCTATAATTCACCCCTCCACTTT
>TRBV4-1|TRBJ1-5|-|-
CASSQPGAPGPQHF
TGCGCCAGCAGCCAACCAGGGGCCCCCGGGCCCCAGCATTTT
>TRBV6-5|TRBJ1-2|few|-
CASSYSGREGYTF
TGTGCCAGCAGTTACTCGGGCAGGGAGGGCTACACCTTC
>TRBV2|TRBJ1-5|-|-
CASRGEGDQPQHF
TGTGCCAGCAGGGGGGAAGGAGATCAGCCCCAGCATTTT
>TRBV7-3|TRBJ2-7|-|TRBD1
CASSLNPGTGNEQYF
TGTGCCAGCAGCTTAAATCCCGGGACAGGGAACGAGCAGTACTTC
>TRBV7-9|TRBJ2-3|few|-
CASSLVGGRTDTQYF
TGTGCCAGCAGCTTAGTGGGTGGTAGAACAGATACGCAGTATTTT
>TRBV29-1|TRBJ1-1|-|TRBD1
CSVAGQQNTEAFF
TGCAGCGTTGCGGGACAGCAGAACACTGAAGCTTTCTTT
>TRBV7-8|TRBJ2-4|-|-
CASSLGGRKAKNIQYF
TGTGCCAGCAGCTTAGGAGGGCGCAAGGCCAAAAACATTCAGTACTTC
>TRBV11-1|TRBJ1-1|-|-
CASSPPEGYGEAFF
TGTGCCAGCAGCCCCCCGGAGGGGTATGGTGAAGCTTTCTTT
>TRBV4-2|TRBJ2-5|-|-
CASSQDGGTQETQYF
TGTGCCAGCAGCCAAGATGGTGGCACCCAAGAGACCCAGTACTTC
>TRBV2|TRBJ1-1|-|-
CASSEHGRNTEAFF
TGTGCCAGCAGTGAGCACGGAAGGAACACTGAAGCTTTCTTT
>TRBV7-9|TRBJ1-5|few|-
CASSLSGGNQPQHF
TGTGCCAGCAGCTTATCAGGGGGCAATCAGCCCCAGCATTTT
>TRBV18|TRBJ1-2|many|-
CASSPGSRHYGYTF
TGTGCCAGCTCACCAGGTAGCCGTCACTATGGCTACACCTTC
>TRBV6-4|TRBJ2-5|-|TRBD2
CASSVALAGGPAVETQYF
TGTGCCAGCAGTGTCGCACTAGCGGGGGGACCTGCGGTAGAGACCCAGTACTTC
>TRBV27|TRBJ2-7|-|TRBD2
CANSDGRAVHEQYF
TGTGCCAACAGCGACGGGAGGGCCGTCCACGAGCAGTACTTC
>TRBV7-9|TRBJ2-3|-|TRBD2
CASSLGGRTDTQYF
TGTGCCAGCAGCTTAGGCGGGAGGACAGATACGCAGTATTTT
>TRBV11-2|TRBJ1-5|-|-
CASSHGGSNQPQHF
TGTGCCAGCAGTCACGGGGGGAGCAATCAGCCCCAGCATTTT
>TRBV10-3|TRBJ2-1|-|TRBD2
CAISEEREDSDEQFF
TGTGCCATCAGTGAGGAGCGGGAGGATTCCGATGAGCAGTTCTTC
>TRBV7-3|TRBJ1-2|-|TRBD1
CASSFQGGNYGYTF
TGTGCCAGCAGCTTCCAGGGGGGCAACTATGGCTACACCTTC
>TRBV15|TRBJ2-1|-|-
CATSSDYADEQFF
TGTGCCACCAGCAGCGATTACGCGGATGAGCAGTTCTTC
>TRBV9|TRBJ2-1|once|TRBD2
CASSVDRLAGYNEQFF
TGTGCCAGCAGCGTAGATCGACTAGCGGGTTACAATGAGCAGTTCTTC
>TRBV27|TRBJ1-2|-|-
CASSLSRPESVFYGYTF
TGTGCCAGCAGTTTATCGAGGCCAGAGTCGGTTTTCTATGGCTACACCTTC
>TRBV30|TRBJ1-5|-|TRBD1
CAWSHWTGVRQPQHF
TGTGCCTGGAGCCATTGGACAGGGGTGCGGCAGCCCCAGCATTTT
>TRBV27|TRBJ2-1|few|-
CASSLGLSEGYNEQFF
TGTGCCAGCAGTCTCGGGCTTTCTGAGGGCTACAATGAGCAGTTCTTC